This T cell receptor beta chain was obtained from a study of technical replicates of blood from a few donors. Repertoires were generated with immunoSEQ multiplex PCR, while TCRdb's copy carries only in-frame clones and drops some. The sample shows approximately 15,000 clones, roughly 84% of them seen only once. This CDR3 contains 14 residues. Germline CDR1 MNHEY, CDR2 SMNVEV (reference sequence). After removal of 3 bases from V and 3 bases from J, the junction contained 3 bases not matched to a gene. This clone was counted once. The TCR sequence derives from a human donor in good health. The rearrangement uses TRBV27 and TRBJ2-7, with TRBD2 matching over 9 bases. The sample consisted of PBMCs. The CDR3 DNA is TGTGCCAGCAGTTTTGGACTAGCGAGCTACGAGCAGTACTTC. Translation gives CASSFGLASYEQYF.